The 12 T cell receptor beta chains below all came from one sample that was sequenced in a study of OX40 agonist ivuxolimab in advanced cancers. Sequenced by immunoSEQ multiplex PCR; TCRdb stores in-frame clones only, minus some. This table has 50,000 to 65,000 clones, 75% to 90% appearing once. The sequencing here drew on CD4+ or CD8+ T cells sorted from blood, taken in a trial of the OX40 agonist ivuxolimab. Receptors were obtained from an adult with an advanced solid tumor such as melanoma, head and neck, liver or kidney cancer.

V and J are TRBV2 and TRBJ2-7; TRBD1 might be the D (6 bases). V was trimmed by 6 bases and J by 2 bases, leaving 17 bases between them. CDR3 length equals 15 residues. The germline gives CDR1 SNHLY, CDR2 FYNNEI. The CDR3 DNA is TGTGCCAGCAGGGGACGTACAGGGTGGGCCTACGAGCAGTACTTC. Its protein is CASRGRTGWAYEQYF. Full variable domain (remainder filled in from reference TRBV2 and TRBJ2-7): EPEVTQTPSHQVTQMGQEVILRCVPISNHLYFYWYRQILGQKVEFLVSFYNNEISEKSEIFDDQFSVERPDGSNFTLKIRSTKLEDSAMYFCASRGRTGWAYEQYFGPGTRLTVT.

The V gene is TRBV5-5, the J gene TRBJ1-1; possibly TRBD1 for D (5 bases). Germline CDR1 SGHKS, CDR2 YYEKEE (reference sequence). Trimming took off 3 bases at V and 8 bases at J, with 11 bases between the two ends. The CDR3 covers 12 residues. Here the CDR3 DNA reads TGTGCCAGCAGCTCCTCCCCAGGGGAAGCTTTCTTT. It encodes CASSSSPGEAFF.

The chain recombines TRBV19 with TRBJ2-5; 10 nucleotides align to TRBD1. Gene TRBJ2-7 matches the end of the DNA better, so the J call may be wrong. Germline V CDR1 and CDR2: LNHDA, SQIVND (reference sequence). The CDR3 spans 14 residues. DNA for the CDR3: TGTGCCAGTAGTATGGGACAGGGGTGGGACGAGCAGTACTTC. Translated, it gives CASSMGQGWDEQYF.

This rearrangement joins TRBV6-5 to TRBJ2-7; D perhaps matches TRBD1 (5 bases). The ends were cut back, 4 bases at V and 6 bases at J, with 13 bases in the middle. Germline values: CDR1 MNHEY, CDR2 SVGAGI. CDR3 length equals 13 residues. In nucleotides, the CDR3 is TGTGCCAGCAGTTCAGTCGGCAGGGCCGAGCAGTACTTC. Its translation is CASSSVGRAEQYF.

The chain links TRBV5-4 to TRBJ1-2; D remains ambiguous. The CDR3 extends over 12 amino acids. V dropped 4 bases and J dropped 8 bases, with 12 bases sitting between them. The germline V gene has CDR1 SGHNT and CDR2 YYREEE (reference sequence). The DNA of the CDR3 is TGTGCCAGCAGCCTCGATGCGGGGGGCTACACCTTC. Translated, it gives CASSLDAGGYTF.

Here the CDR3 reads CASSLMLSNTGELFF. The CDR3, as DNA: TGTGCCAGCAGCTTGATGCTTTCGAACACCGGGGAGCTGTTTTTT. This chain links TRBV5-6 with TRBJ2-2, with D unclear. The V gene lost 1 base and the J gene lost 0 bases, with 7 bases spanning the gap. Per germline, CDR1 SGHDT and CDR2 YYEEEE. The CDR3 is 15 amino acids.

This rearrangement joins TRBV20-1 to TRBJ2-7, with D unresolved. This CDR3 is 10 amino acids long. V lost 3 bases to trimming and J lost 7 bases, with 7 bases between them. Per the germline V gene, CDR1 is DFQATT and CDR2 is SNEGSKA (reference sequence). The CDR3 protein is CSASYREQYF. The CDR3, as DNA: TGCAGTGCTAGTTACCGGGAGCAGTACTTC.

This chain links TRBV4-2 with TRBJ2-3, with TRBD2 matching over 13 bases. Germline-derived CDR1 and CDR2 are LGHNA and YNFKEQ. V lost 1 base and J lost 7; bases outside the gene matches: 11. The CDR3 totals 18 residues. The CDR3: CASSQGQAGLAGAHTQYF. For the CDR3, the DNA is TGTGCCAGCAGCCAAGGCCAGGCCGGACTAGCGGGAGCCCATACGCAGTATTTT.

The V call is TRBV28, the J call TRBJ1-2; 7 nucleotides align to TRBD1. V trimming: 1 base; J trimming: 6 bases; junction bases outside the gene matches: 8. The CDR3 consists of 15 residues. Germline CDR1 is MDHEN and CDR2 is SYDVKM. CDR3 bases: TGTGCCAGCAGTTTATACGACAGGGCATTCGATGGCTACACCTTC. It is translated as CASSLYDRAFDGYTF.

V is TRBV18 and J is TRBJ1-2; possible D gene TRBD1, 5 bases. This CDR3 is built from 14 residues. Germline lookup yields CDR1 KGHSH and CDR2 LQKENI. Trimming cost V 3 bases and J 3 bases, with 11 bases left between them. CDR3 DNA sequence: TGTGCCAGCTCACCTGAAAGGGGCTACTATGGCTACACCTTC. This encodes CASSPERGYYGYTF.

This chain joins TRBV9 and TRBJ1-2, with TRBD1 identical over 7 bases. The CDR3 extends over 11 amino acids. The V and J ends lost 6 bases and 4 bases, in that order; junction bases with no gene match: 0. Germline V lookup: CDR1 SGDLS, CDR2 YYNGEE. The CDR3 nucleotides are TGTGCCAGCAACAGGGGCTATGGCTACACCTTC. Translated, it gives CASNRGYGYTF.

The gene calls are TRBV6-1 and TRBJ1-1, with D hard to call. The CDR3 contains 12 residues. Trimming took 6 bases from V and 7 from J, leaving 12 bases between them. Germline V CDR1 and CDR2: MNHNS, SASEGT. In nucleotides, the CDR3 is TGTGCCAGCAGGGCGGACGAGGATGAAGCTTTCTTT. Amino acids: CASRADEDEAFF.